This T cell receptor (beta chain) was obtained from a study of shared clonotypes between healthy human individuals. Generated by immunoSEQ multiplex PCR, the TCRdb table keeps only in-frame clones and is missing some. This table holds hundreds of thousands of clones, around 78% found once. CDR1 is SGDLS, CDR2 YYNGEE, per germline. V lost 0 bases and J 0 bases, leaving 8 bases between the germline ends. The CDR3 is 15 amino acids. The sequence derives from a woman in her thirties or forties in good health. Some clones in this sample may be carry-over from other donors' samples. Sample: PBMCs. The rearrangement uses TRBV9 and TRBJ2-3; no clear D. The CDR3 here is CASSVGVGSTDTQYF. The CDR3 DNA reads as TGTGCCAGCAGCGTAGGGGTGGGTAGCACAGATACGCAGTATTTT.